One and the same sample provided the 6 T cell receptor beta chains below, sequenced in a study of blood T cell repertoires in COVID-19. Sequencing was performed with immunoSEQ multiplex PCR; in TCRdb, only in-frame clones are kept and a portion is missing. The table includes approximately 25,000 clones, around nine tenths detected once. Sequenced input: peripheral blood. These receptor sequences come from a human donor with active COVID-19. The donor label of this sample is uncertain.

This chain links TRBV5-1 with TRBJ2-2, with D possibly being TRBD1 (6 bases). The V end was cut by 2 bases, the J end by 4 bases, with 15 bases between. The CDR3 contains 16 residues. The germline gives CDR1 SGHRS, CDR2 YFSETQ. In DNA form, the CDR3 reads TGCGCCAGCAGCTTTTATGGGGGCGCAGGCACCGGGGAGCTGTTTTTT. This sequence encodes CASSFYGGAGTGELFF.

This chain's CDR3 is CASSRTSSGGELFF. The CDR3 DNA sequence: TGTGCCAGCAGCCGGACGTCTAGCGGCGGGGAGCTGTTTTTT. V is TRBV7-2 and J is TRBJ2-2; TRBD2 matches 7 bases. The J segment lost 7 bases and the V segment lost 5 bases, leaving 7 bases of the junction unmatched. The CDR3 is 14 residues long. In germline, CDR1 is SGHTA, CDR2 FQGNSA.

This clone is medium-sized (0.01 to 0.1%). This chain uses TRBV4-3 with TRBJ1-1, with a tentative D call TRBD1 (6 bases). Per germline, CDR1 LGHNA and CDR2 YSLEER. The length of the CDR3 is 13 residues. The V and J ends lost 3 bases and 1 base respectively, with 6 bases between them. CDR3 region: CASSQTGNTEAFF. CDR3 coding DNA: TGCGCCAGCAGCCAGACAGGGAACACTGAAGCTTTCTTT.

V usage is TRBV5-6 and J usage is TRBJ2-3, with 8 bases that match TRBD1. CDR1 SGHDT and CDR2 YYEEEE come from the germline V gene. Trimming cost V 4 bases and J 1 base; bases outside gene matches: 8. This CDR3 contains 16 residues. CDR3 loop: CASSRSSTGGTDTQYF. CDR3 nucleotide sequence: TGTGCCAGCAGCAGGTCATCGACAGGGGGCACAGATACGCAGTATTTT. The whole variable domain, remainder taken from reference TRBV5-6 and TRBJ2-3, is DAGVTQSPTHLIKTRGQQVTLRCSPKSGHDTVSWYQQALGQGPQFIFQYYEEEERQRGNFPDRFSGHQFPNYSSELNVNALLLGDSALYLCASSRSSTGGTDTQYFGPGTRLTVL.

The chain recombines TRBV15 with TRBJ2-3, with TRBD1 identical over 7 bases. Germline V gives CDR1 LNHNV, CDR2 YYDKDF (reference sequence). This CDR3 contains 16 residues. With V trimmed by 0 bases and J by 4 bases, 7 bases remained unmatched. The CDR3 DNA sequence: TGTGCCACCAGCAGAGATATGAGGGGGCTGGCAGATACGCAGTATTTT. Translated: CATSRDMRGLADTQYF.

The chain couples TRBV28 to TRBJ1-6; the match to TRBD1 covers 7 bases. Germline V lookup: CDR1 MDHEN, CDR2 SYDVKM. Losses at the gene ends were 3 bases for V and 5 bases for J; bases not matched to a gene: 4. The CDR3 sequence is 15 residues long. In DNA form, the CDR3 reads TGTGCCAGCAGTTTCGCCCAGGGGGATAATTCACCCCTCCACTTT. Translation: CASSFAQGDNSPLHF.